The 25 T cell receptor beta chains below all came from one sample that was sequenced in a study of cytomegalovirus exposure and HLA in healthy donors. Profiled with immunoSEQ multiplex PCR; TCRdb holds only in-frame clones, not every one. This sample has around 180,000 clones, with 84% found just once. The specimen was PBMCs. The receptor set was obtained from a man aged 18 to 30 in good health and CMV-seropositive.

V is TRBV7-3 and J is TRBJ2-1; D remains ambiguous. Per germline, CDR1 SGHTA and CDR2 FQGTGA. CDR3 length equals 16 residues. V was clipped by 5 bases and J by 7 bases, with 21 bases between them. CDR3 sequence: CASSARHSGFGNEQFF. CDR3 nucleotide sequence: TGTGCCAGCAGCGCCCGTCACTCCGGCTTCGGGAATGAGCAGTTCTTC. The full variable domain, its missing parts supplied by reference TRBV7-3 and TRBJ2-1, is GAGVSQTPSNKVTEKGKYVELRCDPISGHTALYWYRQSLGQGPEFLIYFQGTGAADDSGLPNDRFFAVRPEGSVSTLKIQRTERGDSAVYLCASSARHSGFGNEQFFGPGTRLTVL.

The chain couples TRBV7-9 to TRBJ1-2, with 7 bases matching TRBD1. V lost 5 bases to trimming and J lost 4 bases; unmatched junction nucleotides: 10. The germline CDR1 and CDR2 sequences are SEHNR and FQNEAQ (reference sequence). CDR3 size: 15 residues. The CDR3 is CASSQWDRAFYGYTF. CDR3 sequence (DNA): TGTGCCAGCAGCCAATGGGACAGAGCATTCTATGGCTACACCTTC.

Of note for this clone: The same CDR3 can be traced to other DNA sequences in this sample. V gene TRBV30 combines with J gene TRBJ1-3; no clear D. Germline-derived CDR1 and CDR2 are GTSNPN and SVGIG (reference sequence). The V end was cut by 5 bases, the J end by 0 bases, with 11 bases between. This CDR3 is 14 amino acids long. The CDR3 sequence is CAWSTGSSGNTIYF. In DNA, the CDR3 is TGTGCCTGGTCTACGGGGAGCTCTGGAAACACCATATATTTT.

The chain carries TRBV2 and TRBJ1-1; TRBD1 agrees at 8 bases. Germline V gene lookup returns CDR1 SNHLY and CDR2 FYNNEI. The CDR3 is made up of 12 amino acids. J lost 7 bases, V lost 5 bases, and 3 bases had no gene match. Here the CDR3 DNA reads TGTGCCAGCAGTACAGGGGGAAATGAAGCTTTCTTT. Translated, it gives CASSTGGNEAFF.

The chain joins TRBV30 to TRBJ1-1, with 7 bases identical to TRBD1. V shed 0 bases and J 6 bases; nucleotides not matched to a gene: 10. Germline V CDR1 and CDR2: GTSNPN, SVGIG (reference sequence). The length of the CDR3 is 15 residues. CDR3 residues: CAWSVSGRGAAEAFF. The CDR3 DNA follows: TGTGCCTGGAGTGTATCGGGCAGGGGGGCAGCTGAAGCTTTCTTT. The full variable domain, completed using reference TRBV30 and TRBJ1-1, is SQTIHQWPATLVQPVGSPLSLECTVEGTSNPNLYWYRQAAGRGLQLLFYSVGIGQISSEVPQNLSASRPQDRQFILSSKKLLLSDSGFYLCAWSVSGRGAAEAFFGQGTRLTVV.

The genes are TRBV28 and TRBJ2-7; the D gene is possibly TRBD1 (5 bases). Germline CDR1 MDHEN, CDR2 SYDVKM. The CDR3 consists of 15 residues. V was cut by 6 bases and J by 3 bases, with 18 bases left in between. CDR3 sequence: CASRETGPRGYEQYF. CDR3 coding DNA: TGTGCCAGCAGAGAAACCGGGCCTAGGGGCTACGAGCAGTACTTC. The variable domain in full, with the rest retrieved from reference TRBV28 and TRBJ2-7, is DVKVTQSSRYLVKRTGEKVFLECVQDMDHENMFWYRQDPGLGLRLIYFSYDVKMKEKGDIPEGYSVSREKKERFSLILESASTNQTSMYLCASRETGPRGYEQYFGPGTRLTVT.

The chain joins TRBV9 to TRBJ2-7, with 9 bases identical to TRBD2. The V segment lost 2 bases and the J segment 2 bases; nucleotides outside the gene matches: 2. The CDR3 sequence is 14 residues long. CDR1 SGDLS and CDR2 YYNGEE come from the germline V gene. The chain's CDR3 is CASSVSGSAYEQYF. In nucleotides, the CDR3 is TGTGCCAGCAGCGTTAGCGGGAGCGCCTACGAGCAGTACTTC.

V gene TRBV10-3 combines with J gene TRBJ2-7; possibly TRBD1 for D (5 bases). The germline V gene encodes CDR1 ENHRY and CDR2 SYGVKD. The CDR3 contains 15 residues. Trimming took 0 bases from V and 0 from J, leaving 9 bases between them. The DNA for the CDR3 is TGTGCCATCAGTGAGTCGGGGCGGAGCTCCTACGAGCAGTACTTC. Its translation is CAISESGRSSYEQYF.

The chain couples TRBV11-2 to TRBJ2-5, with TRBD2 matching over 7 bases. From germline, CDR1 is SGHAT and CDR2 FQNNGV. The V gene end was trimmed by 0 bases and the J gene end by 5 bases; junction bases not matched to a gene: 6. The CDR3 spans 15 residues. CDR3 nucleotides: TGTGCCAGCAGCTTAGATCGAACTAGCGTGGAGACCCAGTACTTC. Translating it yields CASSLDRTSVETQYF.

This chain's CDR3 is CASSPRTGEKNIQYF. CDR3 sequence (DNA): TGTGCCAGCTCACCACGGACAGGGGAGAAAAACATTCAGTACTTC. This sequence joins TRBV18 and TRBJ2-4, with TRBD1 matching 9 bases. V lost 1 base, J lost 4 bases, and 2 bases stayed unmatched. The CDR3 totals 15 residues. Per germline, CDR1 KGHSH and CDR2 LQKENI.

V usage is TRBV5-4 and J usage is TRBJ2-7, with no clear D. The CDR3 has 12 amino acids. CDR1 is SGHNT and CDR2 is YYREEE in the germline V gene (reference sequence). Trimming pared 4 bases from V and 4 bases from J, leaving 9 bases between. CDR3 sequence (DNA): TGTGCCAGCAGCCCCGGAGCTTACGAGCAGTACTTC. Amino acids: CASSPGAYEQYF. Full variable domain (rest looked up from reference TRBV5-4 and TRBJ2-7): ETGVTQSPTHLIKTRGQQVTLRCSSQSGHNTVSWYQQALGQGPQFIFQYYREEENGRGNFPPRFSGLQFPNYSSELNVNALELDDSALYLCASSPGAYEQYFGPGTRLTVT.

The chain is built from TRBV29-1 and TRBJ1-1; the match to TRBD1 covers 9 bases. J lost 0 bases, V lost 5 bases, and 4 bases had no gene match. This CDR3 spans 14 amino acids. Germline V gives CDR1 SQVTM, CDR2 ANQGSEA. The CDR3 reads CSVLGQGLNTEAFF. The CDR3 DNA reads as TGCAGCGTTCTGGGACAGGGCCTGAACACTGAAGCTTTCTTT.

CDR3 sequence: CASSPERAQGAGRETQYF. CDR3 bases: TGTGCCAGCTCCCCAGAGAGGGCACAGGGGGCCGGTCGGGAGACCCAGTACTTC. V and J are TRBV18 and TRBJ2-5; 9 positions agree with TRBD1. The CDR3 covers 18 residues. J was trimmed by 5 bases and V by 6 bases; bases with no gene match: 19. Germline CDR1 is KGHSH and CDR2 is LQKENI.

The chain employs TRBV4-3 and TRBJ2-5; weak D call: TRBD1 (5 bases). Deletions cut 1 base from V and 5 bases from J, with 8 bases between. The CDR3 has 13 residues. The germline V gene encodes CDR1 LGHNA and CDR2 YSLEER. The CDR3 sequence is CASSQVAGETQYF. The CDR3 DNA is TGCGCCAGCAGCCAAGTGGCAGGGGAGACCCAGTACTTC.

This clone occurred once. V and J are TRBV28 and TRBJ2-5, with TRBD2 identical over 16 bases. Germline values: CDR1 MDHEN, CDR2 SYDVKM. The CDR3 length is 18 residues. With V trimmed by 1 base and J by 4 bases, 6 bases remained unmatched. CDR3: CASSLSGLAGGPGETQYF. As DNA, the CDR3 is TGTGCCAGCAGTTTATCGGGACTAGCGGGAGGGCCTGGAGAGACCCAGTACTTC.

The chain is built from TRBV27 and TRBJ1-5; no clear D gene. CDR3 length equals 16 residues. CDR1 is MNHEY, CDR2 SMNVEV, per germline (reference sequence). V lost 5 bases to trimming and J lost 0 bases, with 14 bases between them. This chain's CDR3 is CASSPRARDSNQPQHF. The CDR3 DNA reads as TGTGCCAGCAGTCCCCGGGCGAGGGATAGCAATCAGCCCCAGCATTTT.

To note about this clone: Other nucleotide sequences in the sample specify the same CDR3. The V and J genes are TRBV25-1 and TRBJ1-2; D is uncertain. Looked up from germline, CDR1 is MGHDK and CDR2 is SYGVNS. This CDR3 spans 11 amino acids. V lost 1 base, J lost 8 bases, and 5 bases lay in between. Written as DNA, the CDR3 is TGTGCCAGCAGTGAATCTCGGGGCTACACCTTC. Its translation: CASSESRGYTF.

The chain combines TRBV4-3 with TRBJ2-2, with D tentatively TRBD1 (6 bases). Germline V gene data show CDR1 as LGHNA and CDR2 as YSLEER. This CDR3 is built from 15 residues. V shed 1 base and J shed 3 bases, with 9 bases lying between them. The CDR3, as DNA: TGCGCCAGCAGCCAAGGTGCAGGGGACACCGGGGAGCTGTTTTTT. Encoded protein: CASSQGAGDTGELFF.

The V gene is TRBV6-6, the J gene TRBJ2-1, with a tentative D call TRBD2 (5 bases). V shed 8 bases and J shed 10 bases, with 21 bases lying between them. The CDR3 is 14 amino acids. The V gene's germline CDR1 is MNHNY and CDR2 SVGAGI (reference sequence). CDR3 in DNA: TGTGCCAGCTTCCCAGGTCACGGGAAGAGGGAGCAGTTCTTC. The encoded protein is CASFPGHGKREQFF.

The chain is built from TRBV19 and TRBJ1-2; 10 bases are a match to TRBD1. The germline V gene has CDR1 LNHDA and CDR2 SQIVND (reference sequence). V lost 3 bases, J lost 3 bases, and 4 bases stayed unmatched. The CDR3 runs to 15 residues. CDR3 residues: CASSINGQGDYGYTF. The CDR3 region has the DNA TGTGCCAGTAGTATCAACGGACAGGGGGACTATGGCTACACCTTC.

The rearrangement uses TRBV19 and TRBJ2-5; tentative D call: TRBD1 (6 bases). CDR3 size: 16 residues. From germline, CDR1 is LNHDA and CDR2 SQIVND (reference sequence). V lost 5 bases, J lost 1 base, and 17 bases lay in between. CDR3 sequence (DNA): TGTGCCAGTAGTCCTCCGGGACACCGCCTCCAAGAGACCCAGTACTTC. As protein: CASSPPGHRLQETQYF.

The V gene is TRBV5-1, the J gene TRBJ2-2, with 9 bases matching TRBD2. Germline V gene data show CDR1 as SGHRS and CDR2 as YFSETQ. CDR3 size: 16 residues. Trimming removed 3 bases from V and 2 bases from J; junction bases left unmatched: 5. CDR3 nucleotides: TGCGCCAGCAGCTATTCGACTAGCGGAAACACCGGGGAGCTGTTTTTT. It specifies CASSYSTSGNTGELFF.

DNA for the CDR3: TGTGCCAGTAGTATCTACGGGTCAACTAATGAAAAACTGTTTTTT. It yields the protein CASSIYGSTNEKLFF. This chain uses TRBV19 with TRBJ1-4; D gene ambiguous. From germline, CDR1 is LNHDA and CDR2 SQIVND (reference sequence). The V gene lost 3 bases and the J gene lost 0 bases, with 8 bases spanning the gap. This CDR3 has 15 amino acids.

This chain uses TRBV15 with TRBJ1-5; no clear D gene. This CDR3 spans 12 amino acids. V lost 3 bases to trimming and J lost 5 bases, with 5 bases between them. Germline-derived CDR1 and CDR2 are LNHNV and YYDKDF (reference sequence). CDR3 in DNA: TGTGCCACCAGCAGGTTAGATCAGCCCCAGCATTTT. Encoded protein: CATSRLDQPQHF.

J is TRBJ2-2 and V is TRBV5-3; TRBD2 might be the D (6 bases). TRBV5-3 is placed among ORFs of uncertain function. This CDR3 is 15 amino acids long. V lost 7 bases, J lost 5 bases, and 18 bases lay in between. As DNA, the CDR3 is TGTGCCAGATCCCCTCGGATGGGGGGAACCGGGGAGCTGTTTTTT. Amino acids: CARSPRMGGTGELFF.